Below are 31 T cell receptor beta chains sequenced from a single sample in a study of neoadjuvant anti-PD-1 for oral cavity cancer. TCRdb keeps only in-frame clones here, not all; method: immunoSEQ multiplex PCR. Here the sample spans some 15,000 clones, about 70% being singletons. The source was PBMCs, collected before nivolumab (anti-PD-1) treatment. The receptor source for this set is a person between 35 and 79 years old with oral cavity squamous cell carcinoma.

The chain employs TRBV6-6 and TRBJ2-1; possibly TRBD2 for D (6 bases). Germline assignment: CDR1 MNHNY and CDR2 SVGAGI (reference sequence). CDR3 length equals 13 residues. Trimming took off 9 bases at V and 4 bases at J, with 13 bases between the two ends. CDR3 loop: CASITREYNEQFF. CDR3 DNA: TGTGCCAGTATTACTCGGGAGTACAATGAGCAGTTCTTC.

This rearrangement joins TRBV7-9 to TRBJ2-7; possible D gene TRBD2, 5 bases. The CDR3 extends over 14 amino acids. Germline V lookup: CDR1 SEHNR, CDR2 FQNEAQ (reference sequence). Trimming removed 2 bases from V and 0 bases from J, with 8 bases in between. This CDR3 reads CASSLTRDSYEQYF. CDR3 DNA sequence: TGTGCCAGCAGCTTAACCCGGGACTCCTACGAGCAGTACTTC.

This clone was detected a few times. The V call is TRBV19, the J call TRBJ1-4; unclear D gene. The CDR3 is 15 amino acids. Germline CDR1 reads LNHDA; CDR2 reads SQIVND (reference sequence). V was pared by 6 bases and J by 2 bases, with 13 bases between. The CDR3 DNA follows: TGTGCCAGTAGCCCCCTAAAATCGACTAATGAAAAACTGTTTTTT. This gives the protein CASSPLKSTNEKLFF.

The chain is built from TRBV2 and TRBJ1-4; D not resolved. Germline V lookup: CDR1 SNHLY, CDR2 FYNNEI. Trimming took 7 bases from V and 14 from J, leaving 26 bases between them. The CDR3 is 15 amino acids. The CDR3 nucleotides are TGTGCCAGCAATCCTCGACGGAGGGAAGGGAAAACTCTGTTTTTT. Translating gives CASNPRRREGKTLFF.

The chain has TRBV6-1 and TRBJ2-1, with TRBD2 identical over 12 bases. CDR3 length equals 13 residues. Trimming at V came to 7 bases and at J to 15 bases, leaving 10 bases not matched to a gene. Germline CDR1 and CDR2: MNHNS and SASEGT. CDR3 sequence reads: CASNPSGGVGWFF. The CDR3 nucleotides are TGTGCCAGCAACCCTAGCGGGGGGGTTGGTTGGTTCTTC.

V and J are TRBV5-6 and TRBJ1-2; maybe TRBD1 (5 bases). The CDR3 is made up of 13 amino acids. CDR1 is SGHDT, CDR2 YYEEEE, per germline. The ends were cut back, 4 bases at V and 4 bases at J, with 11 bases in the middle. The CDR3 loop reads CASSRDSTYGYTF. In DNA, the CDR3 is TGTGCCAGCAGCCGGGACTCCACCTATGGCTACACCTTC.

The V call is TRBV4-1, the J call TRBJ2-7; 7 positions agree with TRBD1. J gave up 3 bases and V 4 bases, and 3 bases lay outside the gene matches. Germline assignment: CDR1 MGHRA and CDR2 YSYEKL. The length of the CDR3 is 13 residues. The CDR3, as DNA: TGCGCCAGCAGCCTAGGGGGCCTCTACGAGCAGTACTTC. Protein: CASSLGGLYEQYF.

The CDR3 here is CSVGRGGNQPQHF. The CDR3 DNA sequence: TGCAGCGTTGGGAGAGGGGGGAATCAGCCCCAGCATTTT. The chain employs TRBV29-1 and TRBJ1-5, with D perhaps TRBD1 (6 bases). CDR3 length: 13 residues. Trimming stripped 4 bases from V and 4 bases from J, with 11 bases between. CDR1 is SQVTM and CDR2 is ANQGSEA in the germline V gene.

The chain uses TRBV12-5 and TRBJ2-7, with no clear D. With 4 bases removed from V and 4 bases from J, the gap between germline ends came to 5 bases. Per germline, CDR1 LGHNT and CDR2 FRNRAP. The CDR3 runs to 11 residues. This CDR3 reads CASGSGYEQYF. In DNA form, the CDR3 reads TGTGCTAGTGGTTCCGGGTACGAGCAGTACTTC.

The rearrangement joins TRBV5-6 to TRBJ1-2; possibly TRBD1 for D (6 bases). The CDR3 has 14 amino acids. The germline V gene encodes CDR1 SGHDT and CDR2 YYEEEE. Trimming cost V 3 bases and J 6 bases, with 15 bases left between them. The CDR3 nucleotides are TGTGCCAGCAGCTGGGGTTCAGGGGTGAATGGCTACACCTTC. It specifies CASSWGSGVNGYTF. Full variable domain (rest looked up from reference TRBV5-6 and TRBJ1-2): DAGVTQSPTHLIKTRGQQVTLRCSPKSGHDTVSWYQQALGQGPQFIFQYYEEEERQRGNFPDRFSGHQFPNYSSELNVNALLLGDSALYLCASSWGSGVNGYTFGSGTRLTVV.

This clone has only a few counts. The chain links TRBV19 to TRBJ2-7, with 7 bases matching TRBD2. Germline CDR1 and CDR2: LNHDA and SQIVND (reference sequence). The length of the CDR3 is 14 residues. V gave up 3 bases and J gave up 0 bases; unmatched junction bases: 2. The CDR3, as DNA: TGTGCCAGTAGTATTGGGGACTACTCCTACGAGCAGTACTTC. Amino acid sequence: CASSIGDYSYEQYF.

The chain joins TRBV5-5 to TRBJ1-5; D call uncertain. V lost 0 bases, J lost 1 base, and 5 bases lay in between. Germline values: CDR1 SGHKS, CDR2 YYEKEE (reference sequence). The CDR3 consists of 14 residues. CDR3 amino acids: CASSLGKSNQPQHF. DNA for the CDR3: TGTGCCAGCAGCTTGGGGAAGAGCAATCAGCCCCAGCATTTT.

The chain recombines TRBV9 with TRBJ2-7; D remains unclear. V gave up 0 bases and J gave up 2 bases, with 9 bases separating them. This CDR3 region has 14 residues. Per the germline V gene, CDR1 is SGDLS and CDR2 is YYNGEE. CDR3 region: CASSVAGGTYEQYF. The CDR3 DNA reads TGTGCCAGCAGCGTAGCTGGCGGAACCTACGAGCAGTACTTC.

CDR3 sequence reads: CASSWGFYTEAFF. In nucleotides, the CDR3 is TGCGCCAGCAGCTGGGGGTTTTACACTGAAGCTTTCTTT. The chain carries TRBV5-1 and TRBJ1-1, with D perhaps TRBD1 (5 bases). Trimming left V 3 bases short and J 3 bases short, with 9 bases between. There are 13 residues in the CDR3. The germline gives CDR1 SGHRS, CDR2 YFSETQ.

This chain links TRBV9 with TRBJ2-7; TRBD2 matches 9 bases. The junction had 3 bases not matched to a gene; V was cut back by 3 bases and J by 5 bases. Per germline, CDR1 SGDLS and CDR2 YYNGEE. The CDR3 is 13 residues long. DNA of the CDR3: TGTGCCAGCAGCGCGGGACTAGCTGACGAGCAGTACTTC. Encoded protein: CASSAGLADEQYF.

The genes are TRBV7-9 and TRBJ2-3; 9 bases agree with TRBD2. The germline CDR1 and CDR2 sequences are SEHNR and FQNEAQ (reference sequence). This CDR3 has 13 amino acids. After removal of 3 bases from V and 8 bases from J, the junction contained 3 bases not matched to a gene. The CDR3, as DNA: TGTGCCAGCAGCTTTAGCGGGAGTGGTACGCAGTATTTT. Its translation is CASSFSGSGTQYF.

This chain links TRBV29-1 with TRBJ1-5, with no clear D. This CDR3 is 12 amino acids long. CDR1 is SQVTM and CDR2 is ANQGSEA in the germline V gene. The V gene lost 4 bases and the J gene lost 2 bases, with 6 bases spanning the gap. CDR3 loop: CSVVTGNQPQHF. DNA of the CDR3: TGCAGCGTTGTTACCGGCAATCAGCCCCAGCATTTT.

The J gene is TRBJ2-7, the V gene TRBV9; 9 bases are a match to TRBD1. Looked up from germline, CDR1 is SGDLS and CDR2 is YYNGEE. This CDR3 is built from 18 residues. After removal of 3 bases from V and 6 bases from J, the junction contained 19 bases not matched to a gene. For the CDR3, the DNA is TGTGCCAGCAGCGCGTATGAACCGGGACAGGGCTTCATCTCCGAGCAGTACTTC. Translation: CASSAYEPGQGFISEQYF.

The chain is built from TRBV11-2 and TRBJ2-7, with 8 bases lining up with TRBD1. Looked up from germline, CDR1 is SGHAT and CDR2 is FQNNGV. The ends lost 5 bases at V and 2 bases at J; junction bases unmatched: 5. The CDR3 extends over 14 amino acids. CDR3 in amino acids: CASSLGTGTYEQYF. Written as DNA, the CDR3 is TGTGCCAGCAGCCTGGGGACAGGCACCTACGAGCAGTACTTC.

The V gene is TRBV4-1, the J gene TRBJ2-3; D might be TRBD2 (5 bases). V shed 2 bases and J shed 0 bases, with 12 bases lying between them. This CDR3 is 16 amino acids long. CDR1 MGHRA and CDR2 YSYEKL come from the germline V gene. CDR3 sequence: CASSQMGSGSTDTQYF. The CDR3 DNA follows: TGCGCCAGCAGCCAAATGGGAAGCGGAAGCACAGATACGCAGTATTTT.

J is TRBJ1-1 and V is TRBV5-6; D is undetermined. Germline-derived CDR1 and CDR2 are SGHDT and YYEEEE. V was trimmed by 5 bases and J by 1 base, leaving 12 bases between them. CDR3 size: 14 residues. The CDR3 region is CASRRGTENTEAFF. Written as DNA, the CDR3 is TGTGCCAGCAGACGGGGAACCGAGAACACTGAAGCTTTCTTT.

This clone was recorded only once. The chain employs TRBV12-2 and TRBJ2-5; the listed D gene, TRBD1, was not tested against the DNA. TRBV12-2 is a pseudogene segment. The CDR3 runs 19 residues. The CDR3 DNA reads as TGTGCAAGTCGCTCGAGTACAGAACCCTACACCATCTTCCAAGAGACCCAGTACTTC. It codes for CASRSSTEPYTIFQETQYF.

The chain couples TRBV7-8 to TRBJ2-3; D may be TRBD2 (6 bases). The CDR3 runs 18 residues. The V gene lost 2 bases and the J gene lost 0 bases, with 18 bases spanning the gap. Germline assignment: CDR1 SGHVS and CDR2 FQNEAQ. CDR3 DNA: TGTGCCAGCAGCTTAAAATTGCGGGTAGCGGTTAGCACAGATACGCAGTATTTT. This encodes CASSLKLRVAVSTDTQYF.

V gene TRBV5-1 combines with J gene TRBJ2-1; the match to TRBD2 covers 13 bases. CDR1 and CDR2 (germline): SGHRS, YFSETQ. Trimming removed 7 bases from V and 10 bases from J; junction bases left unmatched: 11. The CDR3 runs to 15 residues. The chain's CDR3 is CASRLTSGRDGEQFF. For the CDR3, the DNA is TGCGCCAGCCGCCTCACTAGCGGGAGGGATGGCGAGCAGTTCTTC.

The chain recombines TRBV10-3 with TRBJ2-1, with a possible D match to TRBD1 (6 bases). This CDR3 has 14 residues. Trimming took 3 bases from V and 5 from J, leaving 11 bases between them. Looked up from germline, CDR1 is ENHRY and CDR2 is SYGVKD. CDR3 sequence (DNA): TGTGCCATCAGTGAAGGACAGTCCGACAATGAGCAGTTCTTC. It yields the protein CAISEGQSDNEQFF.

The chain is built from TRBV29-1 and TRBJ1-2, with 9 bases identical to TRBD1. V was clipped by 4 bases and J by 4 bases; unmatched bases: 7. Germline loops: CDR1 SQVTM, CDR2 ANQGSEA. The CDR3 length is 14 residues. CDR3 nucleotides: TGCAGCGTTGTGCAACAGGGGGCCGGCTATGGCTACACCTTC. It translates to CSVVQQGAGYGYTF.

This clone was counted between two and nine times. The V and J genes are TRBV20-1 and TRBJ1-2, with D perhaps matching TRBD1 (5 bases). Germline-derived CDR1 and CDR2 are DFQATT and SNEGSKA (reference sequence). V dropped 5 bases and J dropped 8 bases, with 12 bases sitting between them. The CDR3 is made up of 11 amino acids. The CDR3 here is CSALQGNGYTF. CDR3 bases: TGCAGTGCTCTCCAGGGTAACGGCTACACCTTC.

The chain joins TRBV30 to TRBJ2-5; D gene ambiguous. The CDR3 runs 13 residues. From germline, CDR1 is GTSNPN and CDR2 SVGIG (reference sequence). V lost 7 bases and J lost 2, with 14 bases in between. CDR3 sequence reads: CASQLAVQETQYF. As DNA, the CDR3 is TGTGCCTCCCAATTGGCGGTGCAAGAGACCCAGTACTTC.

V and J are TRBV28 and TRBJ2-7; 7 bases line up with TRBD1. Germline CDR1 MDHEN, CDR2 SYDVKM. V lost 4 bases to trimming and J lost 6 bases; unmatched junction nucleotides: 9. CDR3 size: 14 residues. The CDR3 reads CASSSPQGVGEQYF. CDR3 sequence (DNA): TGTGCCAGCAGTTCCCCCCAGGGGGTCGGCGAGCAGTACTTC.

This clone came up a few times. V usage is TRBV4-1 and J usage is TRBJ2-7, with D hard to call. V lost 1 base and J 3 bases, leaving 13 bases between the germline ends. Germline V gene sequence: CDR1 MGHRA, CDR2 YSYEKL. The CDR3 consists of 15 residues. The CDR3 sequence: CASSQGSLSNYEQYF. CDR3 coding DNA: TGCGCCAGCAGCCAAGGATCGTTGTCAAACTACGAGCAGTACTTC.

This sequence joins TRBV6-1 and TRBJ1-5; D ambiguous. There are 14 residues in the CDR3. Trimming took off 9 bases at V and 0 bases at J, with 12 bases between the two ends. Germline V CDR1 and CDR2: MNHNS, SASEGT. In DNA, the CDR3 is TGTGCCAGTGACCAGAGATTTAGCAATCAGCCCCAGCATTTT. Translated, it gives CASDQRFSNQPQHF.